One and the same sample provided the 31 T cell receptor beta chains below, sequenced in a study of blood T cell repertoires in COVID-19. Produced via immunoSEQ multiplex PCR; TCRdb's table is partial and in-frame only. The sample gives about 210,000 clones, around 82% of which show up once; 2% to 3% is in the top ten. Sequencing was performed on peripheral blood. These TCRs come from a middle-aged woman with active or convalescent COVID-19.

V and J are TRBV6-5 and TRBJ1-2, with 7 bases fitting TRBD1. The germline gives CDR1 MNHEY, CDR2 SVGAGI. The J segment lost 6 bases and the V segment lost 5 bases, leaving 12 bases of the junction unmatched. The CDR3 has 15 residues. The CDR3 DNA sequence: TGTGCCAGCAGTCCGGCGACAGGGTCGGTCCATGGCTACACCTTC. Amino acids: CASSPATGSVHGYTF.

The CDR3 protein is CASSRTGEEVHGYTF. CDR3 in DNA: TGTGCCAGCAGTCGCACAGGGGAAGAGGTCCATGGCTACACCTTC. The chain is built from TRBV7-9 and TRBJ1-2; TRBD1 agrees at 7 bases. The V gene's germline CDR1 is SEHNR and CDR2 FQNEAQ (reference sequence). This CDR3 is built from 15 residues. Germline trimming cut 6 bases from V and 6 bases from J; bases unmatched to any gene: 13. The whole variable domain, remainder taken from reference TRBV7-9 and TRBJ1-2, is DTGVSQNPRHKITKRGQNVTFRCDPISEHNRLYWYRQTLGQGPEFLTYFQNEAQLEKSRLLSDRFSAERPKGSFSTLEIQRTEQGDSAMYLCASSRTGEEVHGYTFGSGTRLTVV.

The chain joins TRBV14 to TRBJ1-1, with D unresolved. The CDR3 spans 15 residues. The germline V gene has CDR1 SGHDN and CDR2 FVKESK. The V end was cut by 1 base, the J end by 1 base, with 10 bases between. CDR3 region: CASSQAIKPNTEAFF. The CDR3 DNA sequence: TGTGCCAGCAGCCAAGCCATAAAGCCGAACACTGAAGCTTTCTTT. The whole variable domain, filled in from reference TRBV14 and TRBJ1-1, reads EAGVTQFPSHSVIEKGQTVTLRCDPISGHDNLYWYRRVMGKEIKFLLHFVKESKQDESGMPNNRFLAERTGGTYSTLKVQPAELEDSGVYFCASSQAIKPNTEAFFGQGTRLTVV.

The chain couples TRBV30 to TRBJ2-5; 8 bases are shared with TRBD2. There are 13 residues in the CDR3. The J segment lost 5 bases and the V segment lost 4 bases, leaving 6 bases of the junction unmatched. The germline CDR1 and CDR2 sequences are GTSNPN and SVGIG (reference sequence). As DNA, the CDR3 is TGTGCCTGGAACGGGGGGGATTGGGAGACCCAGTACTTC. It yields the protein CAWNGGDWETQYF.

V and J are TRBV27 and TRBJ2-4, with TRBD1 matching 8 bases. The CDR3 contains 21 residues. Trimming at V came to 6 bases and at J to 2 bases, leaving 24 bases not matched to a gene. The V gene's germline CDR1 is MNHEY and CDR2 SMNVEV (reference sequence). The CDR3 DNA follows: TGTGCCAGCAGCCCTAAAGCCCCAGGGTCGAGACAGGGGTTAACCAAAAACATTCAGTACTTC. This translates into CASSPKAPGSRQGLTKNIQYF.

The chain couples TRBV4-1 to TRBJ2-1; 11 bases agree with TRBD1. CDR3 size: 17 residues. Germline CDR1 reads MGHRA; CDR2 reads YSYEKL. V lost 2 bases and J lost 7; bases outside the gene matches: 10. CDR3: CASSQPRGTGGQNEQFF. Here the CDR3 DNA reads TGCGCCAGCAGCCAACCCCGAGGGACAGGGGGACAAAATGAGCAGTTCTTC.

V usage is TRBV5-1 and J usage is TRBJ2-7; 8 bases agree with TRBD1. Germline values: CDR1 SGHRS, CDR2 YFSETQ. Unmatched junction bases numbered 2, after V lost 0 bases and J lost 3 bases. This CDR3 spans 14 amino acids. CDR3 protein: CASSLDTGGYEQYF. For the CDR3, the DNA is TGCGCCAGCAGCTTGGATACAGGGGGCTACGAGCAGTACTTC.

The chain uses TRBV6-6 and TRBJ1-1; no clear D gene. V was cut by 1 base and J by 0 bases, with 9 bases left in between. CDR1 is MNHNY, CDR2 SVGAGI, per germline (reference sequence). CDR3 size: 15 residues. CDR3 DNA: TGTGCCAGCAGTTACTTTGGGGAGATGAACACTGAAGCTTTCTTT. This translates into CASSYFGEMNTEAFF.

CDR3 amino acids: CASSPERLYEQYF. The CDR3 DNA reads as TGCGCCAGCAGCCCAGAGCGCCTCTACGAGCAGTACTTC. This chain uses TRBV5-1 with TRBJ2-7, with no clear D. This CDR3 has 13 residues. Looked up from germline, CDR1 is SGHRS and CDR2 is YFSETQ. V shed 4 bases and J shed 3 bases, with 11 bases lying between them.

To note about this clone: One junction end disagrees with the germline gene, perhaps due to a read error. The chain uses TRBV7-7 and TRBJ1-1, with unresolved D. Germline V gives CDR1 SSHAT, CDR2 FNYEAQ (reference sequence). The CDR3 has 13 amino acids. CDR3 protein: CASSLAANTEAFF. CDR3 DNA sequence: TGTGCTAGCAGCTTAGCGGCAAACACTGAAGCTTTCTTT.

The chain has TRBV13 and TRBJ1-1; the match to TRBD1 covers 7 bases. This CDR3 comprises 14 residues. J gave up 4 bases and V 2 bases, and 4 bases lay outside the gene matches. The germline V gene has CDR1 PRHDT and CDR2 FYEKMQ (reference sequence). The chain's CDR3 is CASSLQGVTTEAFF. CDR3 sequence (DNA): TGTGCCAGCAGCTTACAGGGGGTTACCACTGAAGCTTTCTTT.

V and J are TRBV4-1 and TRBJ2-1, with a tentative D call TRBD2 (5 bases). The ends were cut back, 0 bases at V and 5 bases at J, with 14 bases in the middle. The germline CDR1 and CDR2 sequences are MGHRA and YSYEKL. The CDR3 has 16 amino acids. CDR3 DNA: TGCGCCAGCAGCCAAGAAGGGAGCGCGGATAACAATGAGCAGTTCTTC. As protein: CASSQEGSADNNEQFF.

The rearrangement joins TRBV5-1 to TRBJ2-5; TRBD1 aligns across 7 bases. Germline CDR1 SGHRS, CDR2 YFSETQ. The junction had 13 bases not matched to a gene; V was cut back by 4 bases and J by 4 bases. The CDR3 is 16 amino acids. CDR3 region: CASSPGDRAMGETQYF. The DNA of the CDR3 is TGCGCCAGCAGCCCAGGAGACAGGGCAATGGGAGAGACCCAGTACTTC.

The rearrangement uses TRBV30 and TRBJ1-4, with D possibly TRBD1 on 6 matching bases. The CDR3 contains 15 residues. Per germline, CDR1 GTSNPN and CDR2 SVGIG (reference sequence). V lost 0 bases to trimming and J lost 8 bases, with 16 bases between them. In DNA, the CDR3 is TGTGCCTGGAGTGTACAAGGGGGTTTGGACGAAAAACTGTTTTTT. Encoded protein: CAWSVQGGLDEKLFF.

This chain links TRBV18 with TRBJ1-2; weak D call: TRBD1 (6 bases). Per the germline V gene, CDR1 is KGHSH and CDR2 is LQKENI. V shed 3 bases and J shed 4 bases, with 12 bases lying between them. The CDR3 contains 14 residues. In DNA form, the CDR3 reads TGTGCCAGCTCACCTACAGGGTCCCTCTATGGCTACACCTTC. Residues: CASSPTGSLYGYTF.

This sequence joins TRBV7-9 and TRBJ2-1; D is possibly TRBD2 (6 bases). Germline V lookup: CDR1 SEHNR, CDR2 FQNEAQ (reference sequence). The CDR3 spans 13 residues. V was pared by 7 bases and J by 10 bases, with 17 bases between. As DNA, the CDR3 is TGTGCCAGCACAACTACAGAACTAGCAGAGCAGTTCTTC. Translation: CASTTTELAEQFF.

This clone appeared once. The J gene is TRBJ1-3, the V gene TRBV10-3; D ambiguous. The germline CDR1 and CDR2 sequences are ENHRY and SYGVKD. This CDR3 contains 13 residues. Trimming took off 2 bases at V and 3 bases at J, with 5 bases between the two ends. CDR3 amino acids: CAISETSGNTIYF. The CDR3 DNA follows: TGTGCCATCAGTGAGACAAGTGGAAACACCATATATTTT.

This clone was counted once. The rearrangement links TRBV2 to TRBJ2-5; 12 bases fit TRBD2. J lost 4 bases, V lost 6 bases, and 3 bases had no gene match. The CDR3 consists of 14 residues. Germline lookup yields CDR1 SNHLY and CDR2 FYNNEI. CDR3 amino acids: CASRSGLAGETQYF. The DNA of the CDR3 is TGTGCCAGCAGGTCGGGACTAGCGGGAGAGACCCAGTACTTC.

The chain combines TRBV12-5 with TRBJ2-6; TRBD1 might be the D (5 bases). The CDR3 contains 15 residues. Germline values: CDR1 LGHNT, CDR2 FRNRAP. V was shortened by 5 bases and J by 0 bases, with 8 bases between the two germline ends. The CDR3 DNA reads TGTGCTAGTGGTCCAGGGTTCTCTGGGGCCAACGTCCTGACTTTC. The encoded protein is CASGPGFSGANVLTF.

The V gene is TRBV5-1, the J gene TRBJ2-2; 15 bases are shared with TRBD2. The germline V gene has CDR1 SGHRS and CDR2 YFSETQ. The CDR3 runs to 17 residues. Trimming took 4 bases from V and 3 from J; bases not matched to a gene: 4. This chain's CDR3 is CASSKGLAGGYTGELFF. In nucleotides, the CDR3 is TGCGCCAGCAGCAAGGGACTAGCGGGAGGCTACACCGGGGAGCTGTTTTTT.

The chain links TRBV28 to TRBJ1-6; no reliable D call. CDR1 and CDR2 (germline): MDHEN, SYDVKM. The CDR3 is 13 amino acids. V was clipped by 2 bases and J by 8 bases, with 7 bases between them. In nucleotides, the CDR3 is TGTGCCAGCAGTTTACGGCGGGATTCACCCCTCCACTTT. Its translation: CASSLRRDSPLHF.

V is TRBV7-2 and J is TRBJ2-3; D is unclear. The CDR3 consists of 14 residues. Trimming stripped 0 bases from V and 6 bases from J, with 10 bases between. Germline assignment: CDR1 SGHTA and CDR2 FQGNSA. The CDR3 is CASSLALGMDTQYF. For the CDR3, the DNA is TGTGCCAGCAGCTTAGCCCTCGGTATGGATACGCAGTATTTT.

This sequence joins TRBV27 and TRBJ2-3; D may be TRBD2 (7 bases). Deletions cut 5 bases from V and 4 bases from J, with 22 bases between. The CDR3 runs to 17 residues. Germline CDR1 MNHEY, CDR2 SMNVEV (reference sequence). Here the CDR3 DNA reads TGTGCCAGCAGTCTCGCCGGGGGCGGGAGTTGGGCAGATACGCAGTATTTT. The encoded protein is CASSLAGGGSWADTQYF.

The genes are TRBV6-6 and TRBJ1-2, with D unclear. The V end lost 2 bases, the J end lost 4 bases, and 11 bases lay between the germline ends. The CDR3 loop spans 14 amino acids. The germline gives CDR1 MNHNY, CDR2 SVGAGI (reference sequence). In nucleotides, the CDR3 is TGTGCCAGCAGTTACCAGCGGGTAGGCTATGGCTACACCTTC. Its protein product is CASSYQRVGYGYTF.

The V call is TRBV3-1 (or the pseudogene TRBV3-2), the J call TRBJ2-2; TRBD1 matches at 9 bases. With V trimmed by 4 bases and J by 7 bases, 16 bases remained unmatched. Germline loops: CDR1 LGHDT, CDR2 YNNKEL (reference sequence). The CDR3 contains 18 residues. CDR3 DNA sequence: TGTGCCAGCAGCCTTCACAGGGGGCGCGGGGGTTTCGGCGGGGAGCTGTTTTTT. It codes for CASSLHRGRGGFGGELFF.

With respect to this clone: A read error may account for a junction end that differs from germline. Other DNA sequences in this specimen translate into the identical CDR3. The chain recombines TRBV6-6 with TRBJ2-7; TRBD2 is a possible D gene (6 bases). From germline, CDR1 is MNHNY and CDR2 SVGAGI (reference sequence). The length of the CDR3 is 15 residues. CDR3 loop: CASSKTGTPVHEQYF. In DNA form, the CDR3 reads TGCGCCAGCTCGAAAACCGGGACTCCCGTGCACGAGCAGTACTTC.

This chain joins TRBV19 and TRBJ2-7; TRBD1 might be the D (5 bases). Germline lookup yields CDR1 LNHDA and CDR2 SQIVND (reference sequence). V was pared by 4 bases and J by 7 bases, with 17 bases between. This CDR3 is built from 14 residues. CDR3 nucleotides: TGTGCCAGTAGTAGCCAAGCAGACAGTAAGGAGCAGTACTTC. Protein: CASSSQADSKEQYF.

The CDR3 sequence: CASSQDRWSEQYF. Written as DNA, the CDR3 is TGTGCCAGCAGCCAAGACCGGTGGAGCGAGCAGTACTTC. This chain uses TRBV4-2 with TRBJ2-7, with no clear D. Trimming shortened V by 0 bases and J by 6 bases, and 9 bases separated the two germline ends. Germline V gene lookup returns CDR1 LGHNA and CDR2 YNFKEQ. The CDR3 is 13 amino acids.

CDR3 loop: CASSYPAGHSGNTIYF. The DNA of the CDR3 is TGTGCCAGCAGTTACCCGGCAGGCCACTCTGGAAACACCATATATTTT. The V and J genes are TRBV6-2 or TRBV6-3 and TRBJ1-3, with no clear D. The V gene lost 2 bases and the J gene lost 0 bases, with 11 bases spanning the gap. CDR3 size: 16 residues. CDR1 MNHEY and CDR2 SVGEGT come from the germline V gene.

This chain joins TRBV6-6 and TRBJ1-4; 10 nucleotides match TRBD1. The CDR3 covers 15 residues. Per the germline V gene, CDR1 is MNHNY and CDR2 is SVGAGI (reference sequence). Trimming took 5 bases from V and 5 from J; bases not matched to a gene: 5. The CDR3 region is CASSGRGQGNEKLFF. The CDR3, as DNA: TGTGCCAGCAGTGGCCGGGGACAGGGGAATGAAAAACTGTTTTTT.

A remark on this clone: One end of the junction varies from germline; a read error may be responsible. V is TRBV5-1 and J is TRBJ2-2, with TRBD2 matching 10 bases. The CDR3 is 15 residues long. Germline CDR1 reads SGHRS; CDR2 reads YFSETQ. This chain's CDR3 is CASSPSGSRNGELFF. The CDR3 coding sequence is TGTGCCAGCAGCCCTAGCGGGAGTAGGAACGGGGAGCTGTTTTTT.